A selection of T cell receptor beta chains follows, all from one sample in a study of kidney transplant recipient with SARS-CoV-2 infection. From the reads, TCRdb called clonotypes with MiXCR, one entry per CDR3 protein. Of about 240,000 distinct CDR3 sequences listed, 25% to 30% are singletons. Sequencing was performed on a blood sample, taken at baseline and on day 111 from a kidney transplant recipient. The receptors were sampled from a male patient aged 25-45 years who had COVID-19 and was a kidney transplant recipient. Some T cells may have originated in the graft donor. Each CDR3 is given with its conserved first and last residue. Each record gives: J gene, CDR3 length, V gene, CDR3 protein.

TRBJ2-5 | 15 | TRBV28 | CASSLLGQGFETQYF
TRBJ2-2 | 12 | TRBV19 | CASSARGGELFF
TRBJ1-2 | 17 | TRBV6-4 | CASSRRDSHGKTYGYTF
TRBJ2-1 | 15 | TRBV6-5 | CASSVTGSYYNEQFF
TRBJ1-2 | 16 | TRBV20-1 | CSACKRLFRKTYGYTF
TRBJ2-5 | 14 | TRBV18 | CASSHRDYQETQYF
TRBJ1-2 | 17 | TRBV25-1 | CASSAVQELGKTYGYTF
TRBJ1-2 | 17 | TRBV16 | CASSGSEVVSKTYGYTF
TRBJ1-4 | 15 | TRBV20-1 | CSARDRDQGWKKLFF
TRBJ2-1 | 16 | TRBV27 | CASSLSRTSGRYEQFF
TRBJ2-1 | 14 | TRBV19 | CASWDRGSYNEQLF
TRBJ2-2 | 16 | TRBV3-1 | CASSHLLRTNTGELFF
TRBJ1-2 | 17 | TRBV6-1 | CASSASGECRKTYGYTF